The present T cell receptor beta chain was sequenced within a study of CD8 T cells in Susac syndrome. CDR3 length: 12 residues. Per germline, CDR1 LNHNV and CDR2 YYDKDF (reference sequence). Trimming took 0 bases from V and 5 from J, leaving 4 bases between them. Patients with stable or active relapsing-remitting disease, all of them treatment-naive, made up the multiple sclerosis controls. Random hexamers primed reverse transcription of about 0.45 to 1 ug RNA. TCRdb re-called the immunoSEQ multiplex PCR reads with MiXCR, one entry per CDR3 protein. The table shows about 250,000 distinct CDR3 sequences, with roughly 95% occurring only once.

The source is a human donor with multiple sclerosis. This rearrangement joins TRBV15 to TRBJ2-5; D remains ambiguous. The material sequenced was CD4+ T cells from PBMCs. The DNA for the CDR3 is TGTGCCACCAGCAGAGATCCCGAGACCCAGTACTTC. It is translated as CATSRDPETQYF.